The 25 T cell receptor beta chains below all came from one sample that was sequenced in a study of post-analysis software for immune sequencing data. Libraries were made from TCR beta cDNA, and they carried unique molecular identifiers. TCRdb fed the PCR reads into MiXCR, producing one record per CDR3 protein. The sample records hundreds of thousands of distinct CDR3 sequences, 55% to 60% being singletons. The study, taken as a whole, reports: Elevated frequency relative to controls characterized roughly 5 TRBV segments in patients, TRBV5-6, TRBV5-1 and TRBV20-1 among them.

No antigens are known for them. The sequenced material came from blood. These receptors were collected from a girl aged 2-10 years with multiple sclerosis.

This clonotype was detected only a few times. Here the CDR3 reads CSVPGGRGNEQYF. The CDR3, as DNA: TGCAGCGTCCCGGGCGGGAGAGGCAACGAGCAGTACTTC. The rearrangement links TRBV29-1 to TRBJ2-7; TRBD2 matches 7 bases. CDR1 and CDR2 from the germline V gene are SQVTM and ANQGSEA. V lost 6 bases and J lost 5; bases outside the gene matches: 10. The CDR3 is made up of 13 amino acids.

The chain couples TRBV7-9 to TRBJ2-1; 9 positions agree with TRBD2. The germline V gene has CDR1 SEHNR and CDR2 FQNEAQ (reference sequence). The V and J ends lost 4 bases and 10 bases, in that order; junction bases with no gene match: 8. This CDR3 has 14 amino acids. The CDR3 region has the DNA TGTGCCAGCAGCTCCCTAGGGGCGGGAGGGGAGCAGTTCTTC. Protein sequence: CASSSLGAGGEQFF.

The chain carries TRBV6-6 and TRBJ2-7; 11 nucleotides agree with TRBD2. CDR3 length: 17 amino acids. V lost 6 bases, J lost 2 bases, and 12 bases stayed unmatched. Germline V gene data show CDR1 as MNHNY and CDR2 as SVGAGI (reference sequence). The CDR3 DNA sequence: TGTGCCAGCAGCCCGGGACTAGCGGATTCCCTACCCTACGAGCAGTACTTC. Translated: CASSPGLADSLPYEQYF.

The chain joins TRBV27 to TRBJ1-5; D is unclear. The CDR3 sequence is 13 residues long. Deletions cut 4 bases from V and 7 bases from J, with 11 bases between. The V gene's germline CDR1 is MNHEY and CDR2 SMNVEV (reference sequence). The CDR3 region has the DNA TGTGCCAGCAGTTCAACAGCGGGACAGCCCCAGCATTTT. Its protein product is CASSSTAGQPQHF.

This clonotype was detected only a few times. The rearrangement uses TRBV20-1 and TRBJ2-3; TRBD2 matches at 12 bases. Trimming at V came to 3 bases and at J to 5 bases, leaving 9 bases not matched to a gene. Germline loops: CDR1 DFQATT, CDR2 SNEGSKA (reference sequence). This CDR3 is built from 16 residues. The CDR3 DNA reads as TGCAGTGCTAGTAGTACGGCTAGCGGGGGGGGAGATACGCAGTATTTT. Protein: CSASSTASGGGDTQYF.

The J gene is TRBJ2-2, the V gene TRBV11-3, with 8 bases that match TRBD1. Per germline, CDR1 SGHNT and CDR2 YENEEA. The CDR3 consists of 15 residues. The J segment lost 5 bases and the V segment lost 5 bases, leaving 7 bases of the junction unmatched. Here the CDR3 DNA reads TGTGCCAGCAGCATGGACAGGGTTTGGACCGGGGAGCTGTTTTTT. It specifies CASSMDRVWTGELFF.

This clonotype was observed once. The V call is TRBV12-3 or TRBV12-4, the J call TRBJ2-7; maybe TRBD1 (5 bases). V was shortened by 7 bases and J by 2 bases, with 9 bases between the two germline ends. The CDR3 totals 12 residues. The chain's CDR3 is CASTAGTYEQYF. The DNA of the CDR3 is TGTGCCAGCACGGCAGGGACCTACGAGCAGTACTTC.

The genes are TRBV20-1 and TRBJ2-2; D gene uncertain. Trimming removed 0 bases at V and 2 bases at J, with 10 bases between. The CDR3 contains 15 residues. Germline CDR1 DFQATT, CDR2 SNEGSKA (reference sequence). The CDR3 protein is CSARDRVVNTGELFF. CDR3 DNA sequence: TGCAGTGCTAGAGATCGAGTAGTCAACACCGGGGAGCTGTTTTTT.

The J gene is TRBJ2-3, the V gene TRBV18; D may correspond to TRBD1 or TRBD2 (6 bases each). Germline V CDR1 and CDR2: KGHSH, LQKENI. The CDR3 is 17 amino acids. Trimming removed 0 bases from V and 5 bases from J, with 18 bases in between. The CDR3, as DNA: TGTGCCAGCTCACCACCGGTAACAGGGAGGACAGAAGATACGCAGTATTTT. It translates to CASSPPVTGRTEDTQYF.

This chain uses TRBV4-1 with TRBJ2-7; D might be TRBD2 (6 bases). Germline V gene sequence: CDR1 MGHRA, CDR2 YSYEKL. The V end lost 4 bases, the J end lost 5 bases, and 21 bases lay between the germline ends. The CDR3 sequence is 16 residues long. CDR3 coding DNA: TGCGCCAGCAGCCCCCTTTTAACGGGAGTTCCCCACGAGCAGTACTTC. Translation: CASSPLLTGVPHEQYF.

This chain connects TRBV5-1 to TRBJ2-7; D uncertain. CDR3 length equals 14 residues. Germline loops: CDR1 SGHRS, CDR2 YFSETQ. Trimming took off 3 bases at V and 0 bases at J, with 10 bases between the two ends. CDR3 loop: CASSSVQDSYEQYF. CDR3 DNA: TGCGCCAGCAGCTCTGTCCAGGACTCCTACGAGCAGTACTTC.

This chain's CDR3 is CASSFTPEQFF. The CDR3, as DNA: TGTGCCAGCAGTTTTACCCCAGAGCAGTTCTTC. The V gene is TRBV12-3 or TRBV12-4, the J gene TRBJ2-1; no clear D gene. The CDR3 extends over 11 amino acids. The ends were cut back, 3 bases at V and 10 bases at J, with 7 bases in the middle.

CDR3 DNA sequence: TGCAGCGTTGAACCCTACAGGGAAGATACCTACGAGCAGTACTTC. This gives the protein CSVEPYREDTYEQYF. The V call is TRBV29-1, the J call TRBJ2-7; D may be TRBD1 (6 bases). V lost 2 bases to trimming and J lost 2 bases, with 16 bases between them. The CDR3 covers 15 residues. Germline CDR1 is SQVTM and CDR2 is ANQGSEA.

The rearrangement links TRBV6-5 to TRBJ2-7; D uncertain. Germline CDR1 MNHEY, CDR2 SVGAGI. Trimming removed 3 bases from V and 3 bases from J, with 12 bases in between. CDR3 length: 14 residues. DNA for the CDR3: TGTGCCAGCAGTTATCAGGCAGGCGGCTACGAGCAGTACTTC. This codes for CASSYQAGGYEQYF.

This clonotype was observed a handful of times. The V gene is TRBV5-1, the J gene TRBJ2-3; D is unclear. The CDR3 is made up of 15 amino acids. CDR1 is SGHRS, CDR2 YFSETQ, per germline. The V gene lost 4 bases and the J gene lost 5 bases, with 17 bases spanning the gap. The CDR3 is CASSPNVGSGDTQYF. The CDR3 nucleotides are TGCGCCAGCAGCCCGAATGTGGGGTCCGGAGATACGCAGTATTTT.

The V gene is TRBV9, the J gene TRBJ2-1; 14 bases line up with TRBD2. CDR1 and CDR2 (germline): SGDLS, YYNGEE. The length of the CDR3 is 15 residues. The V segment lost 4 bases and the J segment 7 bases; nucleotides outside the gene matches: 4. The CDR3 sequence is CASSTGTSGGNEQFF. Written as DNA, the CDR3 is TGTGCCAGCAGCACCGGGACTAGCGGGGGTAATGAGCAGTTCTTC.

V gene TRBV7-2 combines with J gene TRBJ2-6, with 7 bases fitting TRBD1. J was trimmed by 0 bases and V by 4 bases; bases with no gene match: 6. Germline V gene data show CDR1 as SGHTA and CDR2 as FQGNSA. The CDR3 contains 17 residues. CDR3 bases: TGTGCCAGCAGCTCTTTCTGGACAGGCTCTGGGGCCAACGTCCTGACTTTC. Encoded protein: CASSSFWTGSGANVLTF.

The table lists this clonotype with a count of one. The chain couples TRBV20-1 to TRBJ2-7; perhaps TRBD1 as D (6 bases). Looked up from germline, CDR1 is DFQATT and CDR2 is SNEGSKA (reference sequence). The CDR3 is 14 residues long. The V gene lost 0 bases and the J gene lost 3 bases, with 12 bases spanning the gap. As DNA, the CDR3 is TGCAGTGCTAGAGATCTAAGCAGGGGCTACGAGCAGTACTTC. Translation gives CSARDLSRGYEQYF.

This rearrangement joins TRBV2 to TRBJ2-1, with D possibly being TRBD1 or TRBD2 (6 bases each). The ends were cut back, 7 bases at V and 10 bases at J, with 14 bases in the middle. The V gene's germline CDR1 is SNHLY and CDR2 FYNNEI. The CDR3 extends over 12 amino acids. Here the CDR3 reads CASTERGDEQFF. As DNA, the CDR3 is TGTGCCAGCACCGAGAGGGGGGACGAGCAGTTCTTC.

A remark on this clonotype: One end of the junction does not line up with germline, which may come from a read error. This chain links TRBV6-1 with TRBJ1-6, with 8 bases fitting TRBD1. This CDR3 comprises 13 residues. Germline assignment: CDR1 MNHNS and CDR2 SASEGT. The CDR3 DNA follows: TGTGTCAGCGGCGGACAGGGCAATTCACCCCTCCACTTT. Translated, it gives CVSGGQGNSPLHF.

The chain couples TRBV3-1 to TRBJ2-4, with TRBD2 matching 14 bases. The J segment lost 9 bases and the V segment lost 3 bases, leaving 7 bases of the junction unmatched. CDR3 length: 16 amino acids. The germline CDR1 and CDR2 sequences are LGHDT and YNNKEL (reference sequence). CDR3 amino acids: CASSHGTSGSYSIQYF. DNA of the CDR3: TGTGCCAGCAGCCACGGGACTAGCGGGAGTTACAGCATTCAGTACTTC.

The CDR3 region has the DNA TGTGCCAGCAGCCCAGATGACAGGGAAAGACCCTACGAGCAGTACTTC. This gives the protein CASSPDDRERPYEQYF. This chain joins TRBV25-1 and TRBJ2-7; 7 bases line up with TRBD1. J gave up 2 bases and V 6 bases, and 13 bases lay outside the gene matches. The CDR3 has 16 amino acids. In germline, CDR1 is MGHDK, CDR2 SYGVNS.

Only a few counts were recorded for this clonotype. Mismatch with germline at one junction end may stem from a read error. V and J are TRBV7-9 and TRBJ2-1; 7 nucleotides match TRBD2. The CDR3 has 16 residues. CDR1 is SEHNR, CDR2 FQNEAQ, per germline (reference sequence). CDR3 amino acids: CASSSEEGGQYNEQFF. DNA for the CDR3: TGTGCCAGCAGCTCCGAGGAGGGAGGGCAATACAATGAGCAGTTTTTC.

The V and J genes are TRBV7-2 and TRBJ2-7; D possibly corresponds to TRBD2 (6 bases). The V gene lost 0 bases and the J gene lost 7 bases, with 22 bases spanning the gap. CDR1 is SGHTA and CDR2 is FQGNSA in the germline V gene. This CDR3 spans 17 amino acids. The CDR3 protein is CASSLAGLGRSFNEQYF. The DNA for the CDR3 is TGTGCCAGCAGCTTAGCGGGACTCGGAAGGTCCTTCAATGAGCAGTACTTC.

The chain couples TRBV4-1 to TRBJ2-1; 8 bases match TRBD2. The germline gives CDR1 MGHRA, CDR2 YSYEKL. The CDR3 is 16 amino acids. V lost 3 bases to trimming and J lost 3 bases; unmatched junction nucleotides: 7. The CDR3, as DNA: TGCGCCAGCAGCCACCCCAGCGGGGGACGCTACAATGAGCAGTTCTTC. Amino acids: CASSHPSGGRYNEQFF.